The following is a TCR beta chain sequence with its context. Its antigen is unidentified. This specimen belongs to a study of neoadjuvant anti-PD-1 for oral cavity cancer. Study at large: Patients without progression received a fourth nivolumab dose around day 43, then surgical resection on days 50-56. Study outcomes and limitations: TCR analyses covered only a few patients per response group.

Data came from immunoSEQ multiplex PCR; TCRdb stores just in-frame clones and leaves some out. The sample holds some 10,000 clones, around two thirds seen once. Indicated time point: after neoadjuvant nivolumab, at surgical resection. These newly diagnosed stage II-IVA oral cavity squamous cell carcinoma patients had no prior systemic or radiation treatment. The trim removed 5 bases at V and 3 bases at J, leaving 2 bases unmatched. The CDR3 extends over 13 amino acids. Germline CDR1 SGHNT, CDR2 YENEEA. The chain uses TRBV11-3 and TRBJ2-3, with 7 bases fitting TRBD2. The sequences come from tumor tissue, collected after nivolumab (anti-PD-1) treatment. This receptor was identified in a person between 40 and 85 years old with oral cavity squamous cell carcinoma. The DNA for the CDR3 is TGTGCCAGCAGCCAGGGAGGGACAGATACGCAGTATTTT. Its protein product is CASSQGGTDTQYF.